One and the same sample provided the 18 T cell receptor beta chains below, sequenced in a study of T cells in tuberculosis. Thawed, overnight-rested PBMC were stained with GMM-loaded CD1B tetramer, viability dye and anti-CD3, then sorted. The lipid loaded on the CD1B tetramers was C32 glucose monomycolate from Rhodococcus equi. TCRdb keeps only in-frame clones here, not all; method: immunoSEQ multiplex PCR. The table has 50,000 to 65,000 clones, 88% seen once. The sample was CD1b-GMM tetramer-negative cells sorted from PBMCs. These receptors all come from an adult woman with latent tuberculosis.

The rearrangement joins TRBV7-3 to TRBJ2-5; 8 bases agree with TRBD2. In germline, CDR1 is SGHTA, CDR2 FQGTGA. V was pared by 2 bases and J by 5 bases, with 7 bases of the junction left unmatched. CDR3 length: 15 amino acids. The CDR3 sequence: CASSLSSGRSETQYF. CDR3 nucleotide sequence: TGTGCCAGCAGCTTATCCAGCGGGAGATCCGAGACCCAGTACTTC.

This chain links TRBV2 with TRBJ1-4; D is possibly TRBD1 (5 bases). Germline loops: CDR1 SNHLY, CDR2 FYNNEI. CDR3 length equals 14 residues. V was cut by 5 bases and J by 7 bases, with 14 bases left in between. The CDR3 region has the DNA TGTGCCAGCAGTAAAGGGGAGAATGGTGAAAAACTGTTTTTT. It translates to CASSKGENGEKLFF.

The CDR3 nucleotides are TGTGCCAGCAGCTTGGCCGGGATCCACCGGGAGCTGTTTTTT. Its protein product is CASSLAGIHRELFF. The V gene is TRBV5-4, the J gene TRBJ2-2; possibly TRBD2 for D (5 bases). Germline assignment: CDR1 SGHNT and CDR2 YYREEE (reference sequence). The V end lost 0 bases, the J end lost 9 bases, and 12 bases lay between the germline ends. The CDR3 contains 14 residues. The full variable domain, completed using reference TRBV5-4 and TRBJ2-2, is ETGVTQSPTHLIKTRGQQVTLRCSSQSGHNTVSWYQQALGQGPQFIFQYYREEENGRGNFPPRFSGLQFPNYSSELNVNALELDDSALYLCASSLAGIHRELFFGEGSRLTVL.

The rearrangement links TRBV7-8 to TRBJ2-7, with TRBD2 matching over 8 bases. This CDR3 is 15 amino acids long. The J segment lost 6 bases and the V segment lost 5 bases, leaving 12 bases of the junction unmatched. Germline V lookup: CDR1 SGHVS, CDR2 FQNEAQ. Here the CDR3 reads CASSLRTSRLSEQYF. DNA of the CDR3: TGTGCCAGCAGCCTAAGGACTAGCCGGCTAAGCGAGCAGTACTTC.

With respect to this clone: The sample carries other DNA sequences with the same CDR3. The chain has TRBV18 and TRBJ2-5, with D possibly TRBD2 on 6 matching bases. V dropped 2 bases and J dropped 3 bases, with 7 bases sitting between them. The CDR3 is 13 residues long. CDR1 and CDR2 (germline): KGHSH, LQKENI. The CDR3 DNA reads TGTGCCAGCTCACCAGGAGGGAAAGAGACCCAGTACTTC. It codes for CASSPGGKETQYF.

The V call is TRBV30, the J call TRBJ1-2; possible D gene TRBD1, 6 bases. Germline V gene data show CDR1 as GTSNPN and CDR2 as SVGIG (reference sequence). The ends were cut back, 1 base at V and 4 bases at J, with 19 bases in the middle. This CDR3 has 16 amino acids. CDR3 bases: TGTGCCTGGAGTGCAGGGACGTATGGGGGCCCCTATGGCTACACCTTC. Encoded protein: CAWSAGTYGGPYGYTF. The full variable domain, rest sourced from reference TRBV30 and TRBJ1-2, is SQTIHQWPATLVQPVGSPLSLECTVEGTSNPNLYWYRQAAGRGLQLLFYSVGIGQISSEVPQNLSASRPQDRQFILSSKKLLLSDSGFYLCAWSAGTYGGPYGYTFGSGTRLTVV.

V usage is TRBV5-4 and J usage is TRBJ2-7; 9 bases agree with TRBD2. Per the germline V gene, CDR1 is SGHNT and CDR2 is YYREEE (reference sequence). Germline trimming cut 3 bases from V and 2 bases from J; bases unmatched to any gene: 6. The CDR3 spans 15 residues. CDR3 in DNA: TGTGCCAGCAGCTCGATAGCGGGAGTAACCTACGAGCAGTACTTC. It yields the protein CASSSIAGVTYEQYF.

This chain joins TRBV18 and TRBJ1-2; D is uncertain. The germline gives CDR1 KGHSH, CDR2 LQKENI. Trimming removed 5 bases at V and 3 bases at J, with 13 bases between. This CDR3 comprises 14 residues. The CDR3 sequence: CASSFQPGDYGYTF. The CDR3 region has the DNA TGTGCCAGCTCATTTCAGCCCGGAGACTATGGCTACACCTTC.

The chain has TRBV25-1 and TRBJ2-7; no clear D gene. The CDR3 extends over 13 amino acids. Germline assignment: CDR1 MGHDK and CDR2 SYGVNS. Deletions cut 8 bases from V and 1 base from J, with 12 bases between. Here the CDR3 reads CASGQRASYEQYF. CDR3 bases: TGTGCCAGCGGCCAGCGAGCATCCTACGAGCAGTACTTC.

The genes are TRBV11-3 and TRBJ1-5, with 7 bases aligning to TRBD1. Trimming took 1 base from V and 3 from J; bases not matched to a gene: 6. The CDR3 has 16 residues. Germline CDR1 and CDR2: SGHNT and YENEEA. The CDR3 is CASSLGGGADNQPQHF. The CDR3 coding sequence is TGTGCCAGCAGCTTAGGAGGGGGCGCGGACAATCAGCCCCAGCATTTT.

Written as DNA, the CDR3 is TGTGCCAGCAGCGTAGGGTGGGAGGGCTACGAGCAGTACTTC. This encodes CASSVGWEGYEQYF. The rearrangement uses TRBV9 and TRBJ2-7; the match to TRBD2 covers 7 bases. V was clipped by 0 bases and J by 3 bases; unmatched bases: 3. From germline, CDR1 is SGDLS and CDR2 YYNGEE. The CDR3 length is 14 residues.

The chain uses TRBV7-2 and TRBJ1-2; the match to TRBD1 covers 7 bases. The CDR3 has 18 amino acids. CDR1 is SGHTA, CDR2 FQGNSA, per germline. The V and J ends lost 5 bases and 4 bases, in that order; junction bases with no gene match: 19. The CDR3: CASSPISRGQSLPYGYTF. The CDR3 DNA sequence: TGTGCCAGCAGCCCGATTAGTAGGGGACAGTCTCTACCCTATGGCTACACCTTC.

The rearrangement uses TRBV29-1 and TRBJ2-1; D may be TRBD1 (6 bases). The CDR3 has 16 amino acids. Trimming cost V 6 bases and J 2 bases, with 20 bases left between them. Per germline, CDR1 SQVTM and CDR2 ANQGSEA. The CDR3 DNA sequence: TGCAGCGTCGCAAACCTCGGGACATTCCCCTACAATGAGCAGTTCTTC. Translated: CSVANLGTFPYNEQFF.

V gene TRBV5-1 combines with J gene TRBJ2-1; 10 bases are a match to TRBD2. Germline loops: CDR1 SGHRS, CDR2 YFSETQ. This CDR3 is 17 amino acids long. V was pared by 2 bases and J by 0 bases, with 5 bases of the junction left unmatched. For the CDR3, the DNA is TGCGCCAGCAGCTTAAATCCTAGCGGGAGCTCCTACAATGAGCAGTTCTTC. This gives the protein CASSLNPSGSSYNEQFF.

The V call is TRBV4-3, the J call TRBJ2-1; 8 nucleotides align to TRBD2. This CDR3 is 17 amino acids long. The J segment lost 4 bases and the V segment lost 0 bases, leaving 8 bases of the junction unmatched. CDR1 is LGHNA, CDR2 YSLEER, per germline. The CDR3 DNA reads TGCGCCAGCAGCCAAGATCAGGCGGGGGGCTTGTACAATGAGCAGTTCTTC. It is translated as CASSQDQAGGLYNEQFF.

This chain joins TRBV27 and TRBJ2-5; 13 bases match TRBD2. The DNA matches TRBJ2-7 better at its end, which makes the J call doubtful. This CDR3 region has 15 residues. CDR1 MNHEY and CDR2 SMNVEV come from the germline V gene (reference sequence). DNA for the CDR3: TGTGCCAGCAGGAGGACTAGCGGGAGTATCAACGAGCAGTACTTC. Amino acid sequence: CASRRTSGSINEQYF.

This chain uses TRBV13 with TRBJ2-7; D is unresolved. Germline CDR1 is PRHDT and CDR2 is FYEKMQ (reference sequence). Trimming left V 5 bases short and J 9 bases short, with 14 bases between. The CDR3 spans 12 residues. The CDR3 nucleotides read TGTGCCAGCAGCCCCATCCGGAGCGTGCAGTACTTC. This codes for CASSPIRSVQYF.

The V gene is TRBV19, the J gene TRBJ1-4; 7 bases line up with TRBD1. The CDR3 contains 15 residues. V lost 3 bases and J lost 3; bases outside the gene matches: 4. CDR1 and CDR2 (germline): LNHDA, SQIVND (reference sequence). CDR3 DNA: TGTGCCAGTAGTATTTCACAGGGGTCTAATGAAAAACTGTTTTTT. The encoded protein is CASSISQGSNEKLFF.